Following are 30 T cell receptor beta chains from one sample sequenced in a study of blood T cell repertoires in COVID-19. Sequencing was performed with immunoSEQ multiplex PCR; in TCRdb, only in-frame clones are kept and a portion is missing. The sample has around 170,000 clones, approximately 88% seen once. What was sequenced was peripheral blood. All receptors come from a woman aged 55-70 years with acute or convalescent COVID-19.

In nucleotides, the CDR3 is TGTGCCAGTAGTATAGAGGAGGGTCGGGCTTTCTTT. Its protein product is CASSIEEGRAFF. The gene calls are TRBV19 and TRBJ1-1; D remains unclear. V was pared by 0 bases and J by 11 bases, with 10 bases between. Germline CDR1 LNHDA, CDR2 SQIVND (reference sequence). The CDR3 is made up of 12 amino acids.

This chain connects TRBV7-2 to TRBJ1-2; tentative D call: TRBD1 (6 bases). Trimming removed 1 base at V and 7 bases at J, with 10 bases between. The CDR3 runs to 13 residues. Germline values: CDR1 SGHTA, CDR2 FQGNSA. CDR3 amino acids: CASSLDRVAGYTF. The CDR3, as DNA: TGTGCCAGCAGCTTAGACAGGGTAGCTGGCTACACCTTC.

The chain couples TRBV11-2 to TRBJ2-1, with 8 bases fitting TRBD2. The V segment lost 6 bases and the J segment 2 bases; nucleotides outside the gene matches: 6. Germline-derived CDR1 and CDR2 are SGHAT and FQNNGV. The CDR3 totals 15 residues. In DNA form, the CDR3 reads TGTGCCAGCAGGGTGGGCGGGGGGACCTACAATGAGCAGTTCTTC. This translates into CASRVGGGTYNEQFF.

This chain uses TRBV7-9 with TRBJ1-6; D is possibly TRBD1 (5 bases). There are 15 residues in the CDR3. Trimming left V 5 bases short and J 7 bases short, with 15 bases between. Germline loops: CDR1 SEHNR, CDR2 FQNEAQ (reference sequence). CDR3 bases: TGTGCCAGCAGCCTGACCGGGGGTGCGAATTCACCCCTCCACTTT. Encoded protein: CASSLTGGANSPLHF.

V gene TRBV18 combines with J gene TRBJ2-5, with 7 bases aligning to TRBD1. Looked up from germline, CDR1 is KGHSH and CDR2 is LQKENI. The CDR3 is 13 amino acids. The trim removed 4 bases at V and 4 bases at J, leaving 3 bases unmatched. CDR3 nucleotide sequence: TGTGCCAGCTCACGACAGGGATTAGAGACCCAGTACTTC. Translating gives CASSRQGLETQYF.

This rearrangement joins TRBV19 to TRBJ2-7; 9 bases agree with TRBD1. Germline V gene lookup returns CDR1 LNHDA and CDR2 SQIVND (reference sequence). The CDR3 is 14 residues long. V lost 5 bases to trimming and J lost 1 base; unmatched junction nucleotides: 3. The CDR3 loop reads CASSAGQGSYEQYF. As DNA, the CDR3 is TGTGCCAGTAGTGCCGGACAGGGGTCCTACGAGCAGTACTTC.

The chain joins TRBV6-5 to TRBJ1-5; possibly TRBD1 for D (5 bases). V shed 6 bases and J shed 7 bases, with 13 bases lying between them. CDR3 length: 13 residues. The germline V gene has CDR1 MNHEY and CDR2 SVGAGI. CDR3 nucleotide sequence: TGTGCCAGCAGCCGAAACGGGGGGCAGCCCCAGCATTTT. Its protein is CASSRNGGQPQHF.

This clone was detected only once. The genes are TRBV18 and TRBJ1-5; 8 bases are shared with TRBD1. The CDR3 totals 16 residues. The V and J ends lost 3 bases and 6 bases, in that order; junction bases with no gene match: 10. In germline, CDR1 is KGHSH, CDR2 LQKENI. DNA of the CDR3: TGTGCCAGCTCACCGCTGGGACAGGCCTTGGGTCAGCCCCAGCATTTT. Protein: CASSPLGQALGQPQHF.

The chain joins TRBV10-3 to TRBJ1-5; D is undetermined. Germline CDR1 reads ENHRY; CDR2 reads SYGVKD. Trimming took off 2 bases at V and 0 bases at J, with 8 bases between the two ends. The CDR3 covers 15 residues. CDR3 residues: CAISEAGNSNQPQHF. Here the CDR3 DNA reads TGTGCCATCAGTGAGGCAGGTAATAGCAATCAGCCCCAGCATTTT.

The chain links TRBV6-2 or TRBV6-3 to TRBJ2-2; 8 nucleotides agree with TRBD2. The junction had 11 bases not matched to a gene; V was cut back by 2 bases and J by 6 bases. The CDR3 spans 17 residues. Germline CDR1 MNHEY, CDR2 SVGEGT. This chain's CDR3 is CASSYGRGGRGPGELFF. CDR3 in DNA: TGTGCCAGCAGTTACGGACGGGGGGGCCGAGGACCCGGGGAGCTGTTTTTT.

The chain recombines TRBV6-2 or TRBV6-3 with TRBJ2-2; TRBD2 might be the D (6 bases). CDR1 MNHEY and CDR2 SVGEGT come from the germline V gene. This CDR3 contains 14 residues. V dropped 4 bases and J dropped 7 bases, with 13 bases sitting between them. CDR3 in DNA: TGTGCCAGCAGTTCATGGCGGGGTATCGGGGAGCTGTTTTTT. Its translation: CASSSWRGIGELFF.

The chain is built from TRBV18 and TRBJ1-1; 8 nucleotides match TRBD1. This CDR3 contains 13 residues. Trimming at V came to 3 bases and at J to 4 bases, leaving 1 base not matched to a gene. CDR1 KGHSH and CDR2 LQKENI come from the germline V gene. DNA for the CDR3: TGTGCCAGCTCACCGGGACAGGTCACTGAAGCTTTCTTT. Amino acids: CASSPGQVTEAFF.

The genes are TRBV15 and TRBJ2-2; the match to TRBD1 covers 7 bases. Germline V gene lookup returns CDR1 LNHNV and CDR2 YYDKDF (reference sequence). Trimming cost V 0 bases and J 4 bases; bases outside gene matches: 8. The CDR3 is 17 amino acids. CDR3 bases: TGTGCCACCAGCAGAGATCTATCGGGACAGATCACCGGGGAGCTGTTTTTT. This gives the protein CATSRDLSGQITGELFF.

The V call is TRBV7-3, the J call TRBJ1-1; TRBD1 matches at 9 bases. Unmatched junction bases numbered 4, after V lost 3 bases and J lost 5 bases. The germline V gene encodes CDR1 SGHTA and CDR2 FQGTGA. The CDR3 runs 14 residues. DNA of the CDR3: TGTGCCAGCAGCTTTGACAGGGGGTCGACTGAAGCTTTCTTT. It specifies CASSFDRGSTEAFF.

V usage is TRBV7-2 and J usage is TRBJ2-3, with D unresolved. CDR3 length: 13 amino acids. Per the germline V gene, CDR1 is SGHTA and CDR2 is FQGNSA. Trimming stripped 4 bases from V and 8 bases from J, with 13 bases between. The CDR3 nucleotides are TGTGCCAGCAGCTCAACGCGTTACGGTACGCAGTATTTT. It is translated as CASSSTRYGTQYF.

This clone was picked up one time. The chain uses TRBV12-3 or TRBV12-4 and TRBJ2-1; TRBD2 might be the D (7 bases). The CDR3 is 13 amino acids. V was cut by 1 base and J by 9 bases, with 10 bases left in between. The DNA of the CDR3 is TGTGCCAGCAGTTTAGGGGGGGGGCTTGAGCAGTTCTTC. As protein: CASSLGGGLEQFF.

The V and J genes are TRBV10-1 and TRBJ1-6, with D possibly TRBD1 on 6 matching bases. The CDR3 consists of 17 residues. V was clipped by 9 bases and J by 3 bases, with 21 bases between them. Germline CDR1 reads WNHNN; CDR2 reads SYGVQD (reference sequence). The DNA for the CDR3 is TGCGCCAGGGAGCTAGGTTCCCAGGGGAGCTATAATTCACCCCTCCACTTT. It yields the protein CARELGSQGSYNSPLHF.

The gene calls are TRBV27 and TRBJ2-3, with D perhaps matching TRBD2 (7 bases). V lost 4 bases, J lost 10 bases, and 21 bases lay in between. CDR3 length: 15 amino acids. CDR1 is MNHEY and CDR2 is SMNVEV in the germline V gene (reference sequence). The CDR3 DNA follows: TGTGCCAGCAGTTCCTCGGGATGGGGGGGCTCGGCGCAGTATTTT. It is translated as CASSSSGWGGSAQYF.

The genes are TRBV7-3 and TRBJ1-1; D perhaps matches TRBD1 (5 bases). V was pared by 1 base and J by 5 bases, with 11 bases between. CDR1 and CDR2 (germline): SGHTA, FQGTGA. The CDR3 contains 14 residues. The CDR3 DNA sequence: TGTGCCAGCAGCTTAAAGGGGAAGGGTACTGAAGCTTTCTTT. Protein: CASSLKGKGTEAFF.

The rearrangement joins TRBV7-8 to TRBJ1-5; 11 nucleotides agree with TRBD1. Germline V gene data show CDR1 as SGHVS and CDR2 as FQNEAQ. The V and J ends lost 5 bases and 6 bases, in that order; junction bases with no gene match: 0. The CDR3 extends over 13 amino acids. The CDR3: CASSGTGGQPQHF. CDR3 nucleotide sequence: TGTGCCAGCAGCGGGACAGGGGGTCAGCCCCAGCATTTT.

The gene calls are TRBV10-2 and TRBJ2-7; 8 bases map to TRBD1. Losses at the gene ends were 5 bases for V and 0 bases for J; bases not matched to a gene: 3. The germline gives CDR1 WSHSY, CDR2 SAAADI. CDR3 length: 14 residues. Here the CDR3 reads CASSTGTGSYEQYF. CDR3 DNA: TGCGCCAGCAGTACCGGGACAGGCTCCTACGAGCAGTACTTC.

This chain links TRBV4-1 with TRBJ1-4; TRBD1 is a possible D gene (5 bases). From germline, CDR1 is MGHRA and CDR2 YSYEKL. V shed 3 bases and J shed 2 bases, with 13 bases lying between them. This CDR3 is 16 amino acids long. The CDR3 DNA is TGCGCCAGCAGCCATCAGAGACAGCTTACTAATGAAAAACTGTTTTTT. This sequence encodes CASSHQRQLTNEKLFF.

This chain uses TRBV10-2 with TRBJ2-4, with D possibly matching TRBD1 (6 bases). The germline CDR1 and CDR2 sequences are WSHSY and SAAADI. V lost 0 bases to trimming and J lost 11 bases, with 20 bases between them. The CDR3 has 16 amino acids. In DNA, the CDR3 is TGCGCCAGCAGTGAGTCGCGTCCAGGGGCCCCAAGGGTTCAGTACTTC. It yields the protein CASSESRPGAPRVQYF.

The V gene is TRBV11-2, the J gene TRBJ2-1; perhaps TRBD2 as D (6 bases). Trimming cost V 4 bases and J 4 bases, with 8 bases left between them. The CDR3 is 13 amino acids. In germline, CDR1 is SGHAT, CDR2 FQNNGV. The CDR3 DNA is TGTGCCAGCAGCTCCGGGACTTACAATGAGCAGTTCTTC. Protein product: CASSSGTYNEQFF.

The chain has TRBV5-6 and TRBJ2-7; 10 nucleotides align to TRBD2. Germline V gene sequence: CDR1 SGHDT, CDR2 YYEEEE. After removal of 5 bases from V and 6 bases from J, the junction contained 8 bases not matched to a gene. The CDR3 contains 14 residues. The CDR3 reads CASRDSSGGGEQYF. CDR3 nucleotides: TGTGCCAGCAGGGACTCTAGCGGGGGAGGCGAGCAGTACTTC.

This chain connects TRBV18 to TRBJ2-7; a possible D gene is TRBD2 (6 bases). Germline loops: CDR1 KGHSH, CDR2 LQKENI. CDR3 length: 15 residues. V was trimmed by 3 bases and J by 7 bases, leaving 19 bases between them. CDR3 protein: CASSPAGTWRGEQYF. The CDR3 DNA reads TGTGCCAGCTCACCTGCCGGGACCTGGCGGGGTGAGCAGTACTTC.

This clone was seen once. The chain combines TRBV5-8 with TRBJ2-1; D unresolved. The CDR3 is 14 amino acids. V was clipped by 0 bases and J by 6 bases, with 10 bases between them. The germline CDR1 and CDR2 sequences are SGHTS and YDEGEE. CDR3 protein: CASSLGLLPNEQFF. CDR3 nucleotide sequence: TGTGCCAGCAGCTTGGGACTCCTACCCAATGAGCAGTTCTTC.

J is TRBJ2-5 and V is TRBV9; 9 nucleotides align to TRBD1. This CDR3 region has 15 residues. The germline CDR1 and CDR2 sequences are SGDLS and YYNGEE. Losses at the gene ends were 0 bases for V and 5 bases for J; bases not matched to a gene: 5. The CDR3 loop reads CASSVEQGAWETQYF. The CDR3 coding sequence is TGTGCCAGCAGCGTAGAACAGGGGGCTTGGGAGACCCAGTACTTC.

A single count supports this clone. The V call is TRBV4-3, the J call TRBJ2-1, with 10 bases lining up with TRBD2. Trimming removed 0 bases from V and 0 bases from J; junction bases left unmatched: 2. This CDR3 region has 17 residues. Germline-derived CDR1 and CDR2 are LGHNA and YSLEER. The CDR3 DNA follows: TGCGCCAGCAGCCAAGAACCTAGCGGGAGCTCCTACAATGAGCAGTTCTTC. It translates to CASSQEPSGSSYNEQFF.

A few counts support this clone. The chain employs TRBV7-2 and TRBJ1-4; the D gene is possibly TRBD1 (6 bases). Germline V CDR1 and CDR2: SGHTA, FQGNSA. The V end lost 2 bases, the J end lost 3 bases, and 13 bases lay between the germline ends. There are 16 residues in the CDR3. This chain's CDR3 is CASSLMQGTANEKLFF. In DNA, the CDR3 is TGTGCCAGCAGCTTAATGCAGGGGACGGCTAATGAAAAACTGTTTTTT.